These T cell receptor beta chains were read from a single sample in a study of CD8 T cells in Susac syndrome. TCRdb processed the immunoSEQ multiplex PCR reads anew with MiXCR; each CDR3 protein has one entry. The top ten hold more than 0.15% of the sample, which has about 290,000 distinct CDR3 sequences, around 89% seen once. The sequenced sample consisted of CD8+ T cells from PBMCs. The receptors were gathered from a human donor with multiple sclerosis. Both conserved end residues are part of each CDR3. The D gene is left open where the match is weak. The size entry is marked missing in some rows and otherwise reads once, few, many or a size class.

clone size,J gene,V gene,D gene,CDR3 DNA,CDR3 protein
.,TRBJ2-3,TRBV27,.,TGTGCCAGCAGTTTTGGGGTTCGCACAGATACGCAGTATTTT,CASSFGVRTDTQYF
.,TRBJ2-3,TRBV7-9,.,TGTGCCAGCAGCTTACCGGGCCCGAGCACAGATACGCAGTATTTT,CASSLPGPSTDTQYF
.,TRBJ1-2,TRBV7-9,.,TGTGCCAGCAGCTTTGGGGGGGCGGATGGCTACACCTTC,CASSFGGADGYTF
.,TRBJ2-1,TRBV29-1,.,TGCAGCGTTGAGCAACTCGCACACATCTACAATGAGCAGTTCTTC,CSVEQLAHIYNEQFF
.,TRBJ2-3,TRBV5-6,TRBD2,TGTGCCAGCAGCTTAAAAAGCGGGGGGGCATTCCGGACAGATACGCAGTATTTT,CASSLKSGGAFRTDTQYF
.,TRBJ1-1,TRBV29-1,.,TGCAGCGTTGAAGCGGGCAACACTGAAGCTTTCTTT,CSVEAGNTEAFF
.,TRBJ2-1,TRBV25-1,TRBD2,TGTGCCAGCAGTCATCGGGGGACTACCCGGAACAATGAGCAGTTCTTC,CASSHRGTTRNNEQFF
.,TRBJ2-7,TRBV29-1,.,TGCAGCGTCTCTACCCGGGGAGGCTGGACGGAGAGCTCCTACGAGCAGTACTTC,CSVSTRGGWTESSYEQYF
few,TRBJ2-7,TRBV6-5,.,TGTGCCAGCAGTTACCTGGGGGATCGCGAGCAGTACTTC,CASSYLGDREQYF
once,TRBJ1-4,TRBV12-3/TRBV12-4,TRBD1,TGTGCCAGCGGACAGGGGATTGTTGCTAATGAAAAACTGTTTTTT,CASGQGIVANEKLFF
.,TRBJ2-4,TRBV28,.,TGTGCCAGCAGTTTAAGGAGACGAAACATTCAGTACTTC,CASSLRRRNIQYF
.,TRBJ2-7,TRBV6-1,.,TGTGCCAGCGGATCACTTGCCTCCTTC,CASGSLASF
.,TRBJ2-1,TRBV2,TRBD2,TGTGCCAGCAGGTCCAAGGCGGGGGGTTCGTACAATGAGCAGTTCTTC,CASRSKAGGSYNEQFF
.,TRBJ1-6,TRBV2,.,TGTGCCAGCAATGAGGGAAATTCACCCCTCCACTTT,CASNEGNSPLHF
few,TRBJ2-3,TRBV6-5,.,TGTGCCAGCAGTTACCCGAACTCGGGACCTCGGGGCCCAGATACGCAGTATTTT,CASSYPNSGPRGPDTQYF
few,TRBJ1-5,TRBV19,TRBD1,TGTGCCAGTAGTGCGGGGACAGTCAATCAGCCCCAGCATTTT,CASSAGTVNQPQHF
.,TRBJ2-4,TRBV20-1,.,TGCAGTGCTAGGGGTGTTCTTACCAGGCCGGGGGCCAAAAACATTCAGTACTTC,CSARGVLTRPGAKNIQYF
.,TRBJ2-4,TRBV11-2,.,TGTGCCAGCATCGGGGGACTCGAAAACATTCAGTACTTC,CASIGGLENIQYF
.,TRBJ2-1,TRBV30,.,TGTGCCTGGAGTGTGGGCGGTAGCTCCTACAATGAGCAGTTCTTC,CAWSVGGSSYNEQFF
.,TRBJ1-5,TRBV4-1,.,TGCGCCAGCAGCCTTATAGGGAGCAATCAGCCCCAGCATTTT,CASSLIGSNQPQHF
.,TRBJ2-5,TRBV7-8,TRBD1,TGTGCCAGCAGCCGGAACCCCGGGACAGTCCAAGAGACCCAGTACTTC,CASSRNPGTVQETQYF
.,TRBJ2-1,TRBV4-2,TRBD2,TGTGCCAGCAGCCACTTACTAGCGGGAGAGAAAGATGAGCAGTTCTTC,CASSHLLAGEKDEQFF
.,TRBJ2-2,TRBV27,.,TGTGCCAGCAGTCATGGGGCGCCGAACGGGGAGCTGTTTTTT,CASSHGAPNGELFF
.,TRBJ2-7,TRBV6-5,.,TGTGCCAGCAGTTACGAGGTGGGCGCCTCCTACGAGCAGTACTTC,CASSYEVGASYEQYF
.,TRBJ2-1,TRBV30,.,TGTGCCTGGACTACCGGGGGAGCCTACAATGAGCAGTTCTTC,CAWTTGGAYNEQFF
.,TRBJ2-7,TRBV13,TRBD1,TGTGCCAGCAGTTTAAACAGGGGGGTATACGAGCAGTACTTC,CASSLNRGVYEQYF
once,TRBJ2-3,TRBV29-1,TRBD2,TGCAGCGTTGAAGTTCTCTGGAGACTAGCGGGGGGGTCCTTAACTGATACGCAGTATTTT,CSVEVLWRLAGGSLTDTQYF